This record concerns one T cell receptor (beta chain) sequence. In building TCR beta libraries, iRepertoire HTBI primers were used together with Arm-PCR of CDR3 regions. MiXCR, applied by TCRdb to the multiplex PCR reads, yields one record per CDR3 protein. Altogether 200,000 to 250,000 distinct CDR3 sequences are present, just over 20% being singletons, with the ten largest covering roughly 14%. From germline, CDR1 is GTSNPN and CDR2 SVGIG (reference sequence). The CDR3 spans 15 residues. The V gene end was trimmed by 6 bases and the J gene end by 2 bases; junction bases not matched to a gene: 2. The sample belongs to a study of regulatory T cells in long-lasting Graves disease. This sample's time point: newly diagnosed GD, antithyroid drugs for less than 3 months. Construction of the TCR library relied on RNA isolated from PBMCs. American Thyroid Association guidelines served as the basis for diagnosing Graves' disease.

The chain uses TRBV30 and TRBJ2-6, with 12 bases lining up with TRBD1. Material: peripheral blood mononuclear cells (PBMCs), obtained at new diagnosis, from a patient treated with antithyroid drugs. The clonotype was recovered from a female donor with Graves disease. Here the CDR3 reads CACGDRGPGANVLTF. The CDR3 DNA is TGTGCCTGTGGGGACAGGGGGCCTGGGGCCAACGTCCTGACTTTC. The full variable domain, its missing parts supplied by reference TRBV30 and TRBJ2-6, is SQTIHQWPATLVQPVGSPLSLECTVEGTSNPNLYWYRQAAGRGLQLLFYSVGIGQISSEVPQNLSASRPQDRQFILSSKKLLLSDSGFYLCACGDRGPGANVLTFGAGSRLTVL.